These 29 T cell receptor beta chains originate from one sample sequenced in a study of T cells in pancreatic ductal adenocarcinoma. Surgery without prior neoadjuvant therapy was the treatment of the selected pancreatic ductal adenocarcinoma patients. The repertoire was sequenced with immunoSEQ multiplex PCR; TCRdb's copy has only in-frame clones and lacks some. The sample has about 2,600 clones, 70% to 85% seen once. Sequencing was done on a sample of pancreatic tumor tissue. The receptors here all came from a human donor with pancreatic ductal adenocarcinoma.

This CDR3 reads CASIKGPLGLTDTQYF. Here the CDR3 DNA reads TGCGCCAGCATTAAAGGACCGCTCGGTCTAACAGATACGCAGTATTTT. J is TRBJ2-3 and V is TRBV5-1; no clear D. This CDR3 contains 16 residues. The germline V gene encodes CDR1 SGHRS and CDR2 YFSETQ. V shed 6 bases and J shed 3 bases, with 20 bases lying between them. Together with reference TRBV5-1 and TRBJ2-3, the CDR3 gives the full variable domain: KAGVTQTPRYLIKTRGQQVTLSCSPISGHRSVSWYQQTPGQGLQFLFEYFSETQRNKGNFPGRFSGRQFSNSRSEMNVSTLELGDSALYLCASIKGPLGLTDTQYFGPGTRLTVL.

As DNA, the CDR3 is TGTGCCAGCAGCAGCACAGATACGCAGTATTTT. Protein: CASSSTDTQYF. The rearrangement joins TRBV7-8 to TRBJ2-3; unclear D gene. The CDR3 extends over 11 amino acids. Germline V gives CDR1 SGHVS, CDR2 FQNEAQ. V was clipped by 5 bases and J by 0 bases, with 0 bases between them.

The chain carries TRBV4-3 and TRBJ2-1, with 8 bases that match TRBD2. The CDR3 runs 16 residues. The germline V gene has CDR1 LGHNA and CDR2 YSLEER. V dropped 0 bases and J dropped 2; count of bases not matched to a gene: 3. The DNA of the CDR3 is TGCGCCAGCAGCCAAGAGACGGGAGGGGCCTACAATGAGCAGTTCTTC. It yields the protein CASSQETGGAYNEQFF.

CDR3 in amino acids: CATQRGLQETQYF. The CDR3 region has the DNA TGTGCCACCCAGCGGGGTCTTCAAGAGACCCAGTACTTC. The chain uses TRBV10-3 and TRBJ2-5, with TRBD2 identical over 7 bases. This CDR3 is 13 amino acids long. Germline V lookup: CDR1 ENHRY, CDR2 SYGVKD. Unmatched junction bases numbered 7, after V lost 10 bases and J lost 2 bases.

This clone occurred a few times. The chain is built from TRBV7-9 and TRBJ1-4; TRBD1 matches at 8 bases. With 0 bases clipped from V and 8 bases from J, the junction kept 8 bases outside the gene matches. This CDR3 is 16 amino acids long. Germline V gene sequence: CDR1 SEHNR, CDR2 FQNEAQ (reference sequence). CDR3 nucleotide sequence: TGTGCCAGCAGCTTAGCGGGCAGGGGGCGCATCGAAAAACTGTTTTTT. As protein: CASSLAGRGRIEKLFF.

The rearrangement links TRBV2 to TRBJ1-4; no reliable D call. The CDR3 covers 14 residues. Germline V gene lookup returns CDR1 SNHLY and CDR2 FYNNEI. V was trimmed by 4 bases and J by 4 bases, leaving 10 bases between them. CDR3 region: CASSATDLNEKLFF. In DNA, the CDR3 is TGTGCCAGCAGTGCCACCGACCTTAATGAAAAACTGTTTTTT.

The chain combines TRBV29-1 with TRBJ2-3, with unresolved D. CDR3 length: 12 residues. The germline V and J ends were trimmed by 1 base and 3 bases, with 5 bases remaining between them. Germline-derived CDR1 and CDR2 are SQVTM and ANQGSEA. The CDR3 reads CSVEVGTDTQYF. For the CDR3, the DNA is TGCAGCGTTGAAGTTGGTACAGATACGCAGTATTTT.

The chain carries TRBV7-2 and TRBJ2-5; the D gene is possibly TRBD1 (7 bases). Germline lookup yields CDR1 SGHTA and CDR2 FQGNSA. This CDR3 contains 14 residues. The V end was cut by 2 bases, the J end by 5 bases, with 12 bases between. CDR3 in DNA: TGTGCCAGCAGCTTACAGGGGGGCGATGAGACCCAGTACTTC. Translated, it gives CASSLQGGDETQYF.

This clone was counted a single time. This chain links TRBV7-9 with TRBJ1-3; TRBD1 might be the D (6 bases). This CDR3 spans 17 amino acids. Germline V gene data show CDR1 as SEHNR and CDR2 as FQNEAQ (reference sequence). Trimming stripped 2 bases from V and 0 bases from J, with 14 bases between. The CDR3: CASSLQGPLISGNTIYF. The CDR3, as DNA: TGTGCCAGCAGCTTACAGGGGCCTCTTATCTCTGGAAACACCATATATTTT.

The CDR3 DNA is TGTGCCAGCAGTGAAGCGCTCGGGACAGGGGGTAGCTATGGCTACACCTTC. The encoded protein is CASSEALGTGGSYGYTF. V usage is TRBV6-1 and J usage is TRBJ1-2; 11 nucleotides match TRBD1. This CDR3 is built from 17 residues. The V and J ends lost 0 bases and 4 bases, in that order; junction bases with no gene match: 7. CDR1 and CDR2 from the germline V gene are MNHNS and SASEGT.

The DNA of the CDR3 is TGTGCCAGCAGCTTAGCCGCGGGTTGGGACGGGGAGCTGTTTTTT. It translates to CASSLAAGWDGELFF. The chain is built from TRBV11-1 and TRBJ2-2; tentatively, D is TRBD2 (5 bases). With 0 bases removed from V and 7 bases from J, the gap between germline ends came to 12 bases. Germline CDR1 reads SGHAT; CDR2 reads FQDESV (reference sequence). The CDR3 has 15 residues.

The rearrangement joins TRBV29-1 to TRBJ2-5; 8 bases agree with TRBD2. J gave up 5 bases and V 7 bases, and 12 bases lay outside the gene matches. The CDR3 is 14 residues long. The germline CDR1 and CDR2 sequences are SQVTM and ANQGSEA. The DNA for the CDR3 is TGCAGCGCCAGCCCGGGGGGGGTGGGGGAGACCCAGTACTTC. It specifies CSASPGGVGETQYF.

About this clone itself: This CDR3 is also generated by other DNA sequences in the sample. The genes are TRBV6-5 and TRBJ2-6; D unresolved. The V and J ends lost 11 bases and 0 bases respectively, with 8 bases between them. Germline CDR1 and CDR2: MNHEY and SVGAGI. The CDR3 runs 13 residues. CDR3 bases: TGTGCCGGAAGGAGCTCTGGGGCCAACGTCCTGACTTTC. The encoded protein is CAGRSSGANVLTF.

This CDR3 reads CASSLTGEETQYF. The CDR3 DNA reads as TGCGCCAGCAGCTTGACAGGGGAGGAGACCCAGTACTTC. The rearrangement links TRBV5-1 to TRBJ2-5; 7 nucleotides match TRBD1. The V and J ends lost 1 base and 5 bases, in that order; junction bases with no gene match: 2. Germline V gene lookup returns CDR1 SGHRS and CDR2 YFSETQ. The CDR3 spans 13 residues.

The rearrangement uses TRBV27 and TRBJ2-5; unclear D gene. This CDR3 has 15 residues. CDR1 is MNHEY, CDR2 SMNVEV, per germline (reference sequence). The V end lost 6 bases, the J end lost 1 base, and 15 bases lay between the germline ends. CDR3 region: CASSRRFSGQETQYF. In DNA, the CDR3 is TGTGCCAGCAGCAGGCGGTTCTCCGGCCAAGAGACCCAGTACTTC.

The rearrangement joins TRBV27 to TRBJ2-5; TRBD1 is a possible D gene (6 bases). Germline V CDR1 and CDR2: MNHEY, SMNVEV (reference sequence). The CDR3 loop spans 14 amino acids. Trimming removed 0 bases at V and 4 bases at J, with 9 bases between. The chain's CDR3 is CASSLSGGRETQYF. In DNA form, the CDR3 reads TGTGCCAGCAGTTTATCAGGGGGACGAGAGACCCAGTACTTC.

The rearrangement links TRBV27 to TRBJ2-2; no definite D call. CDR1 MNHEY and CDR2 SMNVEV come from the germline V gene (reference sequence). V lost 5 bases to trimming and J lost 6 bases, with 10 bases between them. The length of the CDR3 is 13 residues. As DNA, the CDR3 is TGTGCCAGCAGTGTCCTGATTTCCGGGGAGCTGTTTTTT. This codes for CASSVLISGELFF.

This chain's CDR3 is CASSLTSPRTGELFF. DNA for the CDR3: TGTGCCAGCAGCTTGACTAGCCCCCGGACCGGGGAGCTGTTTTTT. This chain joins TRBV7-2 and TRBJ2-2, with 7 bases fitting TRBD2. The V and J ends lost 3 bases and 5 bases, in that order; junction bases with no gene match: 6. The germline V gene has CDR1 SGHTA and CDR2 FQGNSA. This CDR3 comprises 15 residues.

V and J are TRBV5-5 and TRBJ1-6; D perhaps matches TRBD1 (6 bases). The germline CDR1 and CDR2 sequences are SGHKS and YYEKEE (reference sequence). The ends were cut back, 0 bases at V and 7 bases at J, with 11 bases in the middle. The CDR3 is made up of 15 amino acids. The CDR3 DNA is TGTGCCAGCAGCTTGGATGTTACAGGGAATTCACCCCTCCACTTT. Its translation is CASSLDVTGNSPLHF.

The chain couples TRBV19 to TRBJ2-1; D is unclear. The germline V gene has CDR1 LNHDA and CDR2 SQIVND (reference sequence). Trimming removed 0 bases at V and 3 bases at J, with 6 bases between. The CDR3 is 14 amino acids. CDR3 in DNA: TGTGCCAGTAGTATAGACACCGGCTACAATGAGCAGTTCTTC. It is translated as CASSIDTGYNEQFF.

In this sample, this clone turned up a few times. The gene calls are TRBV5-4 and TRBJ2-7, with TRBD1 as a possible D gene (6 bases). Germline assignment: CDR1 SGHNT and CDR2 YYREEE (reference sequence). The CDR3 covers 14 residues. Trimming stripped 6 bases from V and 0 bases from J, with 13 bases between. CDR3 nucleotides: TGTGCCAGCACCGACGGGACACACTCCTACGAGCAGTACTTC. This sequence encodes CASTDGTHSYEQYF.

The chain employs TRBV30 and TRBJ2-1, with a tentative D call TRBD1 (6 bases). From germline, CDR1 is GTSNPN and CDR2 SVGIG (reference sequence). The CDR3 has 12 amino acids. Between the trimmed V and J ends, which lost 2 bases and 10 bases, there was a span of 12 bases. This CDR3 is CAWSMNGQEQFF. CDR3 coding DNA: TGTGCCTGGAGTATGAATGGACAGGAGCAGTTCTTC.

This clone was recorded a few times. V is TRBV6-5 and J is TRBJ2-7; no firm D call. The germline V gene encodes CDR1 MNHEY and CDR2 SVGAGI. This CDR3 has 14 amino acids. The V end lost 6 bases, the J end lost 4 bases, and 16 bases lay between the germline ends. CDR3 region: CASSQQGKGYEQYF. The CDR3 bases are TGTGCCAGCAGCCAACAAGGAAAGGGTTACGAGCAGTACTTC.

The rearrangement uses TRBV6-1 and TRBJ1-5; perhaps TRBD1 as D (6 bases). In germline, CDR1 is MNHNS, CDR2 SASEGT. This CDR3 has 16 residues. Trimming removed 3 bases at V and 5 bases at J, with 17 bases between. CDR3 protein: CASSDTFDRIYQPQHF. CDR3 DNA sequence: TGTGCCAGCAGTGATACTTTTGACAGGATTTATCAGCCCCAGCATTTT.

V and J are TRBV7-3 and TRBJ1-3; TRBD1 agrees at 10 bases. The junction had 10 bases not matched to a gene; V was cut back by 2 bases and J by 3 bases. The CDR3 covers 18 residues. Germline CDR1 is SGHTA and CDR2 is FQGTGA. CDR3 amino acids: CASSLRDRGGSDGNTIYF. CDR3 DNA: TGTGCCAGCAGCTTACGGGACAGGGGAGGCTCGGATGGAAACACCATATATTTT.

The chain carries TRBV4-2 and TRBJ2-2, with a weak D call TRBD2 (5 bases). Germline-derived CDR1 and CDR2 are LGHNA and YNFKEQ. The CDR3 totals 14 residues. V lost 5 bases and J lost 6, with 13 bases in between. In DNA, the CDR3 is TGTGCCAGCAGCTCTAGCCCGAAGGCCGGGGAGCTGTTTTTT. Translation: CASSSSPKAGELFF.

V and J are TRBV6-1 and TRBJ2-7, with no clear D. Trimming left V 0 bases short and J 3 bases short, with 6 bases between. From germline, CDR1 is MNHNS and CDR2 SASEGT. This CDR3 has 13 residues. DNA for the CDR3: TGTGCCAGCAGTGAAGCCGCTAGCTACGAGCAGTACTTC. It encodes CASSEAASYEQYF.

V and J are TRBV18 and TRBJ1-4; D gene unclear. V was trimmed by 6 bases and J by 5 bases, leaving 7 bases between them. Germline CDR1 is KGHSH and CDR2 is LQKENI. The CDR3 consists of 12 residues. The CDR3 loop is CASSNGNEKLFF. The CDR3 DNA follows: TGTGCCAGCTCTAACGGGAATGAAAAACTGTTTTTT.

This clone was counted only a few times. CDR3 amino acids: CASSAGGGPDSPLHF. As DNA, the CDR3 is TGTGCCAGCAGCGCCGGTGGGGGGCCTGATTCACCCCTCCACTTT. V is TRBV9 and J is TRBJ1-6; perhaps TRBD1 as D (6 bases). Looked up from germline, CDR1 is SGDLS and CDR2 is YYNGEE. V was pared by 3 bases and J by 8 bases, with 15 bases between. This CDR3 spans 15 amino acids. Complete variable domain (other parts from reference TRBV9 and TRBJ1-6): DSGVTQTPKHLITATGQRVTLRCSPRSGDLSVYWYQQSLDQGLQFLIQYYNGEERAKGNILERFSAQQFPDLHSELNLSSLELGDSALYFCASSAGGGPDSPLHFGNGTRLTVT.